This T cell receptor (beta chain) derives from a study of brain T cells in children with intractable seizures. Findings and caveats of the study: Only CDR3 sequence similarity suggested viral specificity, without known HCMV serostatus.

The V gene lost 1 base and the J gene lost 2 bases, with 13 bases spanning the gap. The CDR3 is 16 amino acids. Per the germline V gene, CDR1 is SGHTA and CDR2 is FQGNSA. Some clones are missing from TCRdb's copy, which holds only in-frame ones; the method was immunoSEQ multiplex PCR. In the table there are 340,000 or so clones, about 93% of which are singletons. As for time point: blood from clinic visit 5 months post-surgery; TSC patient then seizure free. The sequenced cases were selected for having the highest brain T cell transcript signatures. For this clone: Its target is unknown.

This clonotype was obtained from a boy in the first two years of life with tuberous sclerosis and intractable seizures. The gene calls are TRBV7-2 and TRBJ2-3; D gene unclear. Source: peripheral blood, taken 5 to 6 months after surgery. CDR3: CASSLEPGSLTDTQYF. CDR3 bases: TGTGCCAGCAGCTTAGAACCCGGATCTCTCACAGATACGCAGTATTTT.